The TCR beta chain under discussion was sequenced for a study of T cell changes during pregnancy in multiple sclerosis. This clone has only one observation. The method was immunoSEQ multiplex PCR; TCRdb's version includes in-frame clones alone and lacks a portion of them. The sample records 90,000 or so clones, over 80% being singletons. The CDR3 runs 19 residues. The J segment lost 1 base and the V segment lost 1 base, leaving 14 bases of the junction unmatched. In germline, CDR1 is SEHNR, CDR2 FQNEAQ (reference sequence). The sequencing here drew on PBMCs, taken in the first trimester of pregnancy. The rearrangement joins TRBV7-9 to TRBJ2-7; 9 bases line up with TRBD1. The clonotype was recovered from a female donor in good health, serving as a control in a pregnancy study. Some clones in this sample may be carry-over from other donors' samples. CDR3 DNA sequence: TGTGCCAGCAGCTTAGTCCCGAGGATAGGGACAGGGACTTCCTACGAGCAGTACTTC. This encodes CASSLVPRIGTGTSYEQYF.